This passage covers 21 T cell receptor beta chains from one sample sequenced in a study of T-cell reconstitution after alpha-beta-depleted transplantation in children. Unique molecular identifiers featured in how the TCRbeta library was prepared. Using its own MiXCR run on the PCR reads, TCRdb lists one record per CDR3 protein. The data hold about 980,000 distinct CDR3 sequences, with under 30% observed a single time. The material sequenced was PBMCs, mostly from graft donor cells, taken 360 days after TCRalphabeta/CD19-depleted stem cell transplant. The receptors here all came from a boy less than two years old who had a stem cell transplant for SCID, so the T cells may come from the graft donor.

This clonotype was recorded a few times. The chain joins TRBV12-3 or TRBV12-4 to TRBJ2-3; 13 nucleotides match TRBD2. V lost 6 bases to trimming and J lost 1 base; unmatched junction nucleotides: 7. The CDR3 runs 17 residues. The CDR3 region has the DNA TGTGCCAGCAGCCTACTAGCGGGGGGGTACGGCACAGATACGCAGTATTTT. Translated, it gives CASSLLAGGYGTDTQYF.

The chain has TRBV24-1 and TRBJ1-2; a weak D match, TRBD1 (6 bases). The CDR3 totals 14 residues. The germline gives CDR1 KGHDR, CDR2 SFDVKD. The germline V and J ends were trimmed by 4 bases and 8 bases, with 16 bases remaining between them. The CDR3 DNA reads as TGTGCCACCAGTGACCCTACAGGGAGAGAGGGCTACACCTTC. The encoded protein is CATSDPTGREGYTF.

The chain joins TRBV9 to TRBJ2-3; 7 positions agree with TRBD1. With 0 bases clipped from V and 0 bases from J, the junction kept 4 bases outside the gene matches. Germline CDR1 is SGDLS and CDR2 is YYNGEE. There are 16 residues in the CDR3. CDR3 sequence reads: CASSVEGASSTDTQYF. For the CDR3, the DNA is TGTGCCAGCAGCGTAGAGGGGGCGTCTAGCACAGATACGCAGTATTTT.

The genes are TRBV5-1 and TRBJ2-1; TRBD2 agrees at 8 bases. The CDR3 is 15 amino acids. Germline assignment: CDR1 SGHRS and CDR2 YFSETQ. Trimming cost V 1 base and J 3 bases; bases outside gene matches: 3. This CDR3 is CASSLISGDYNEQFF. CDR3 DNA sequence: TGCGCCAGCAGCTTGATTAGCGGGGACTACAATGAGCAGTTCTTC. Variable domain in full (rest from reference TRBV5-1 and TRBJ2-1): KAGVTQTPRYLIKTRGQQVTLSCSPISGHRSVSWYQQTPGQGLQFLFEYFSETQRNKGNFPGRFSGRQFSNSRSEMNVSTLELGDSALYLCASSLISGDYNEQFFGPGTRLTVL.

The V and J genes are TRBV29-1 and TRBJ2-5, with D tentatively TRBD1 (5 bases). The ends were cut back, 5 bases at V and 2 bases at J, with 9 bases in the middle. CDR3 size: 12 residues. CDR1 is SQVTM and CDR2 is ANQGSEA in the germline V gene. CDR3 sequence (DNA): TGCAGCGTTCTACAGGAACAAGAGACCCAGTACTTC. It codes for CSVLQEQETQYF.

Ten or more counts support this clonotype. In DNA, the CDR3 is TGCGCCAGCAGCTTGTCGCGCTCCTACAATGAGCAGTTCTTC. It yields the protein CASSLSRSYNEQFF. The J gene is TRBJ2-1, the V gene TRBV5-1; D gene uncertain. Trimming removed 1 base at V and 0 bases at J, with 5 bases between. The germline V gene has CDR1 SGHRS and CDR2 YFSETQ. CDR3 length: 14 amino acids. The whole variable domain, filled in from reference TRBV5-1 and TRBJ2-1, reads KAGVTQTPRYLIKTRGQQVTLSCSPISGHRSVSWYQQTPGQGLQFLFEYFSETQRNKGNFPGRFSGRQFSNSRSEMNVSTLELGDSALYLCASSLSRSYNEQFFGPGTRLTVL.

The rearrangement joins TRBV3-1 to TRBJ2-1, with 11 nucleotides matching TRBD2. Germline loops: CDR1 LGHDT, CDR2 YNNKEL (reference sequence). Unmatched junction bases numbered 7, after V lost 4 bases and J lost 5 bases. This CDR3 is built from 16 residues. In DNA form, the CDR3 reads TGTGCCAGCAGCCGAAATAGCGGGGGGGCCCACAATGAGCAGTTCTTC. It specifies CASSRNSGGAHNEQFF.

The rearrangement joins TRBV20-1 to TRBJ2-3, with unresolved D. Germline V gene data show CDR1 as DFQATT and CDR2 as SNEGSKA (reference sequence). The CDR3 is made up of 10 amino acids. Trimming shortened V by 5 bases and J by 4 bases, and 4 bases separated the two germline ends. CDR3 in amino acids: CSAVADTQYF. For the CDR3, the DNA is TGCAGTGCTGTAGCAGATACGCAGTATTTT.

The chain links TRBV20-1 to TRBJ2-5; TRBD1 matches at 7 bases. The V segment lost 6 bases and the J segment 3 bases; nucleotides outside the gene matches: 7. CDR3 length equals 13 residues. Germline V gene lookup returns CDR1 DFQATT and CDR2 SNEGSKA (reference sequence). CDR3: CSAEDRKKETQYF. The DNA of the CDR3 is TGCAGTGCAGAGGACAGGAAGAAAGAGACCCAGTACTTC.

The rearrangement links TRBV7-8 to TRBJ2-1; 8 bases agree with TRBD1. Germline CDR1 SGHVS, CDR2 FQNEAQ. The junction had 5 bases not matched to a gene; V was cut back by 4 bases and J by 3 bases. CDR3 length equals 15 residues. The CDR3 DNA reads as TGTGCCAGCAGCTCTAACAGGGGGAACTACAATGAGCAGTTCTTC. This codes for CASSSNRGNYNEQFF.

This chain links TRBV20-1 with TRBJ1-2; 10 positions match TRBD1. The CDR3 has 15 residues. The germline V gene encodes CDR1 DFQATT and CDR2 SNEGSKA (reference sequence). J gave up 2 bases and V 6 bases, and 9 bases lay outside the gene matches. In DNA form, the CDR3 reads TGCAGTGCGGTAGGGACAGGGGTAGGGAACTATGGCTACACCTTC. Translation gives CSAVGTGVGNYGYTF.

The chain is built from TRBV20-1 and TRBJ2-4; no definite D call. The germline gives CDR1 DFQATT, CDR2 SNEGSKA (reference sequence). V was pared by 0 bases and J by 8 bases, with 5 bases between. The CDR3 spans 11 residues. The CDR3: CSARDWHIQYF. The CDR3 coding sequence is TGCAGTGCTAGAGATTGGCACATTCAGTACTTC.

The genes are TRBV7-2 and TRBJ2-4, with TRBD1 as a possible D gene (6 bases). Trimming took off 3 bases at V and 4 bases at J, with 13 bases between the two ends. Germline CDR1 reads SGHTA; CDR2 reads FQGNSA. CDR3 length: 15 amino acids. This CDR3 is CASSFRGIAKNIQYF. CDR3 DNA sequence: TGTGCCAGCAGCTTTAGGGGGATTGCTAAAAACATTCAGTACTTC.

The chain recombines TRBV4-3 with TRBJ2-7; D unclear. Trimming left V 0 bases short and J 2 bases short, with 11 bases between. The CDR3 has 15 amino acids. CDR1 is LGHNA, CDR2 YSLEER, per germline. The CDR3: CASSQESPGTYEQYF. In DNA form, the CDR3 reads TGCGCCAGCAGCCAAGAAAGTCCAGGAACCTACGAGCAGTACTTC.

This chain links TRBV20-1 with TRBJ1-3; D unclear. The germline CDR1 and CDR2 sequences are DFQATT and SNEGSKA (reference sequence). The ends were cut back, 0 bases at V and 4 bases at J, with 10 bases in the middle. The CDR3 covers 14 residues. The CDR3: CSARDPGRGNTIYF. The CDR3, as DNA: TGCAGTGCTAGAGATCCGGGAAGGGGAAACACCATATATTTT.

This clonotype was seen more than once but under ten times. The CDR3 DNA follows: TGCAGTGCTAGTCCTCGGGAAGGGGCTTACGAGCAGTACTTC. This codes for CSASPREGAYEQYF. V is TRBV20-1 and J is TRBJ2-7; perhaps D is TRBD1 or TRBD2 (5 bases each). The CDR3 is 14 amino acids. CDR1 is DFQATT and CDR2 is SNEGSKA in the germline V gene (reference sequence). V dropped 3 bases and J dropped 4 bases, with 16 bases sitting between them.

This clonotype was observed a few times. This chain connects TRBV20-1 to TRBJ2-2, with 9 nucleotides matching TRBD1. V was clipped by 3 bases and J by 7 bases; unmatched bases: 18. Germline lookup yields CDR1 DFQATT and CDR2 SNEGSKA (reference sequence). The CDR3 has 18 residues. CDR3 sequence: CSASPLGTGRLGGGELFF. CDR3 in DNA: TGCAGTGCTAGTCCCTTAGGGACAGGGCGATTAGGTGGCGGGGAGCTGTTTTTT.

In nucleotides, the CDR3 is TGTGCCAGCTCACGCAGGGGGCCAGGTGAAGCTTTCTTT. Protein sequence: CASSRRGPGEAFF. This chain links TRBV18 with TRBJ1-1; 8 nucleotides match TRBD1. The V segment lost 4 bases and the J segment 7 bases; nucleotides outside the gene matches: 5. CDR1 KGHSH and CDR2 LQKENI come from the germline V gene. The CDR3 extends over 13 amino acids.

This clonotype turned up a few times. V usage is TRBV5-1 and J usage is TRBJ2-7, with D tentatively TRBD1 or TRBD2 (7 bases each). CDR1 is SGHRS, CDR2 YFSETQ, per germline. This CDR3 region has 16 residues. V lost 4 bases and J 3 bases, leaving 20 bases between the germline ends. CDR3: CASSPTAGQNLYEQYF. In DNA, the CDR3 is TGCGCCAGCAGCCCTACAGCGGGACAGAACCTCTACGAGCAGTACTTC. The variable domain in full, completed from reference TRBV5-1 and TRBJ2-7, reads KAGVTQTPRYLIKTRGQQVTLSCSPISGHRSVSWYQQTPGQGLQFLFEYFSETQRNKGNFPGRFSGRQFSNSRSEMNVSTLELGDSALYLCASSPTAGQNLYEQYFGPGTRLTVT.

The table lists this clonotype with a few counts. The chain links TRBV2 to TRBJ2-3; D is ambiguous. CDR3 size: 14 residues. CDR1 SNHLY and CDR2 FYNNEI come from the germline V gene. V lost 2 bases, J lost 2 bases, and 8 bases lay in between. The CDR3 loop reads CASSEIGDTDTQYF. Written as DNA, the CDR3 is TGTGCCAGCAGTGAAATTGGGGACACAGATACGCAGTATTTT.

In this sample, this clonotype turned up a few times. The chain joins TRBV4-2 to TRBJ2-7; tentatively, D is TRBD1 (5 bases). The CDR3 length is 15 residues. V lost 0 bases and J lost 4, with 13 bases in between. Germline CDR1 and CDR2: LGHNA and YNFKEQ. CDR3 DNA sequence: TGTGCCAGCAGCCAAGAGAGCCCGCCAGGGTACGAGCAGTACTTC. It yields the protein CASSQESPPGYEQYF.